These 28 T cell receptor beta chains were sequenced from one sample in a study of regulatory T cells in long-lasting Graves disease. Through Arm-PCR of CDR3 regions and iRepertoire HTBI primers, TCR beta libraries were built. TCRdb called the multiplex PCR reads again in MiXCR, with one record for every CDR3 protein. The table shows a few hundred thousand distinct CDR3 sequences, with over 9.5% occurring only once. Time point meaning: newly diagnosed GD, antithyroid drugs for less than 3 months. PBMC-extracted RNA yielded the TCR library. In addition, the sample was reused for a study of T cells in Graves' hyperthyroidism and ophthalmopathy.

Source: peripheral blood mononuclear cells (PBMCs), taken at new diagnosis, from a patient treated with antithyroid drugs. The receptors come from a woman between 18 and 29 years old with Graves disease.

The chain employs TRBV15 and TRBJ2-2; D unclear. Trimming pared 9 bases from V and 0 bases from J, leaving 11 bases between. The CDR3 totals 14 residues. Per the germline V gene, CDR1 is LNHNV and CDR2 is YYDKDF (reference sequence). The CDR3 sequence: CATTIGTNTGELFF. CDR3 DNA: TGTGCCACTACCATCGGAACGAACACCGGGGAGCTGTTTTTT.

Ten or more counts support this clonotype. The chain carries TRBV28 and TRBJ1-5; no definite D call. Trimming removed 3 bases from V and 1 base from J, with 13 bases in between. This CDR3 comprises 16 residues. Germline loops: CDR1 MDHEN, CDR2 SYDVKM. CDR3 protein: CASSFGWSDSNQPQHF. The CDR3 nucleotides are TGTGCCAGCAGTTTCGGGTGGTCGGACAGCAATCAGCCCCAGCATTTT.

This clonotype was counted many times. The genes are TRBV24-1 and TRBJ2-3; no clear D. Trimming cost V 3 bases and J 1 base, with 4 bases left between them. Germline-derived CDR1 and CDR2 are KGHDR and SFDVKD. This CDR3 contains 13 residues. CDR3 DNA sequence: TGTGCCACCAGTGATACAGGCACAGATACGCAGTATTTT. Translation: CATSDTGTDTQYF.

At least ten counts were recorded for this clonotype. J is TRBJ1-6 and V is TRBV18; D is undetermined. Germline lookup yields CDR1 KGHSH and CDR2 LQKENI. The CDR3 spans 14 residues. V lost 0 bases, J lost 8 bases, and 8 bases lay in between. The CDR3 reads CASSPPPPDSPLHF. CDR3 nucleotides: TGTGCCAGCTCACCACCCCCCCCGGATTCACCCCTCCACTTT.

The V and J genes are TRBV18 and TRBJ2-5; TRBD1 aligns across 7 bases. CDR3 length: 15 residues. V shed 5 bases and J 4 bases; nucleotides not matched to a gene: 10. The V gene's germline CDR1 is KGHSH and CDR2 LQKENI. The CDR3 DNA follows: TGTGCCAGCTCAGAAGACAGGGCCGCGGGAGAGACCCAGTACTTC. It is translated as CASSEDRAAGETQYF.

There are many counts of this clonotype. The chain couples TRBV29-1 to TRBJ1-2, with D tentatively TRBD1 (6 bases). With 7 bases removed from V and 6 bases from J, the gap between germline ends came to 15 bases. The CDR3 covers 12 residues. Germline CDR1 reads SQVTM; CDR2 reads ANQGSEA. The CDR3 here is CSAVRGADGYTF. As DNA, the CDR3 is TGCAGCGCTGTCCGGGGGGCAGATGGCTACACCTTC.

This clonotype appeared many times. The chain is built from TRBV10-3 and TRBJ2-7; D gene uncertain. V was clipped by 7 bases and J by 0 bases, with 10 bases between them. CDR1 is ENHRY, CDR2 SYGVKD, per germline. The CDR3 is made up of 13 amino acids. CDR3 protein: CAIKVQSSYEQYV. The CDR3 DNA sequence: TGTGCCATCAAGGTACAAAGCTCCTACGAGCAGTACGTC.

CDR3 coding DNA: TGTGCCAGCAGCAAAACAGGGGGCTCTAGCACAGATACGCAGTATTTT. This sequence encodes CASSKTGGSSTDTQYF. The chain has TRBV14 and TRBJ2-3; 9 positions agree with TRBD1. The CDR3 extends over 16 amino acids. CDR1 is SGHDN and CDR2 is FVKESK in the germline V gene. V lost 5 bases and J lost 0; bases outside the gene matches: 6.

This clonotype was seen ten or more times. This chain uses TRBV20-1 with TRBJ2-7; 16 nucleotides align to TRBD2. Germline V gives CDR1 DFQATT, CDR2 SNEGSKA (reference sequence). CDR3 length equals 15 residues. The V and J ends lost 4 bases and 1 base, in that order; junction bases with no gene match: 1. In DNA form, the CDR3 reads TGCAGTGCTATGGGACTAGCGGGAGGGTCCTACGAGCAGTACTTC. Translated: CSAMGLAGGSYEQYF.

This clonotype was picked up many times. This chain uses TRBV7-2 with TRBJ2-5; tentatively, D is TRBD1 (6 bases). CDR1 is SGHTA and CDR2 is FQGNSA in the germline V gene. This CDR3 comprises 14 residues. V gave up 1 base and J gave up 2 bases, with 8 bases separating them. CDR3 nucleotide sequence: TGTGCCAGCAGCTTAGGGGACATACAAGAGACCCAGTACTTC. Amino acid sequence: CASSLGDIQETQYF.

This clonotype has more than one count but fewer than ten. The CDR3 reads CASSSGEEWSGELFF. In nucleotides, the CDR3 is TGTGCCAGCAGCTCGGGGGAAGAGTGGTCCGGGGAGCTGTTTTTT. The chain recombines TRBV5-6 with TRBJ2-2, with D perhaps matching TRBD2 (6 bases). Germline V CDR1 and CDR2: SGHDT, YYEEEE. The V end lost 3 bases, the J end lost 6 bases, and 15 bases lay between the germline ends. This CDR3 has 15 residues.

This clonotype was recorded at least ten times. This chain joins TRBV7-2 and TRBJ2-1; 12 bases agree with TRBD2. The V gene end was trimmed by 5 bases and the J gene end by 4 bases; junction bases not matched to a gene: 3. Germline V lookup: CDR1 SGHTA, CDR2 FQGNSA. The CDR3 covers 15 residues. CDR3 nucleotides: TGTGCCAGCAGCGCCGGACTAGCGGGATACAATGAGCAGTTCTTC. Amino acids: CASSAGLAGYNEQFF. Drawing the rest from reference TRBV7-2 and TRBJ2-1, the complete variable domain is GAGVSQSPSNKVTEKGKDVELRCDPISGHTALYWYRQSLGQGLEFLIYFQGNSAPDKSGLPSDRFSAERTGGSVSTLTIQRTQQEDSAVYLCASSAGLAGYNEQFFGPGTRLTVL.

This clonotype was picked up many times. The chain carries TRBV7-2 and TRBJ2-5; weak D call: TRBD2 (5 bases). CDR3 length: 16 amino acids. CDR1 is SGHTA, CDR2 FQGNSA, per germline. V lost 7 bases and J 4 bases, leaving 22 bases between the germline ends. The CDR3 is CASTPGRWLARETQYF. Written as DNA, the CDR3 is TGTGCCAGCACCCCAGGCCGTTGGCTAGCTAGAGAGACCCAGTACTTC.

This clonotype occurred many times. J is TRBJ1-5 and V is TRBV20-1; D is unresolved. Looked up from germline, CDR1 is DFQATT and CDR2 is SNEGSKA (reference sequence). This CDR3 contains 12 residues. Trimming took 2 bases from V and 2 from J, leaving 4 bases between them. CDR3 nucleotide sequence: TGCAGTGCTAGATCGGGCAATCAGCCCCAGCATTTT. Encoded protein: CSARSGNQPQHF.

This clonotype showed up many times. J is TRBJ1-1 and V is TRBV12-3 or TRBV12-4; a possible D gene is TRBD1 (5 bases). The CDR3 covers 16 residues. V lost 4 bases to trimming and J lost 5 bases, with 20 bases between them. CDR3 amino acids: CASSSRGDPERTEAFF. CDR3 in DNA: TGTGCCAGCAGTTCCCGAGGGGACCCCGAAAGGACTGAAGCTTTCTTT.

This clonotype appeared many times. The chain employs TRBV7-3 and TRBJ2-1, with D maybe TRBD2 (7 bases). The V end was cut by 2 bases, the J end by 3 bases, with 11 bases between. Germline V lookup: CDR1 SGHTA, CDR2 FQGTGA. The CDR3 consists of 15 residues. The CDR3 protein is CASSLGGAYYNEQFF. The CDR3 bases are TGTGCCAGCAGCTTAGGGGGGGCGTACTACAATGAGCAGTTCTTC.

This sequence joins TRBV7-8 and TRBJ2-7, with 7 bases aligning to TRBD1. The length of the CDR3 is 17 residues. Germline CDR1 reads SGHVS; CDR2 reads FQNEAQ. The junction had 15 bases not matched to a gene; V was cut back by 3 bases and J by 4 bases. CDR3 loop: CASSLSTYPGQRYEQYV. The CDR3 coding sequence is TGTGCCAGCAGCTTGAGTACTTATCCGGGACAGAGGTACGAGCAGTACGTC.

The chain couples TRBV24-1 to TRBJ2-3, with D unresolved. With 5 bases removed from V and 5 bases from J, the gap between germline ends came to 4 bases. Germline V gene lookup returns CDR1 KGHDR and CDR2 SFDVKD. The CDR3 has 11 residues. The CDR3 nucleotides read TGTGCCACCAGTGCGGGAGATACGCAGTATTTT. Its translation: CATSAGDTQYF.

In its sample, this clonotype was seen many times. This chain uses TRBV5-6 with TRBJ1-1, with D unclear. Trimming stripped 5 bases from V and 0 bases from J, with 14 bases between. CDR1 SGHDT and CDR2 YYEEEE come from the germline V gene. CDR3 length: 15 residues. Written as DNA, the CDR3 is TGTGCCAGCAGTGTTGCCCCTCTTTTGAACACTGAAGCTTTCTTT. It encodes CASSVAPLLNTEAFF.

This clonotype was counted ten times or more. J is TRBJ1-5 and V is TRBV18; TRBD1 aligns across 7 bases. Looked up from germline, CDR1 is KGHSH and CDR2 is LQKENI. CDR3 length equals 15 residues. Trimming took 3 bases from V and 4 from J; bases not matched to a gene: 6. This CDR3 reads CASSPIGTVNQPQHF. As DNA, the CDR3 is TGTGCCAGCTCACCCATCGGGACAGTTAATCAGCCCCAGCATTTT.

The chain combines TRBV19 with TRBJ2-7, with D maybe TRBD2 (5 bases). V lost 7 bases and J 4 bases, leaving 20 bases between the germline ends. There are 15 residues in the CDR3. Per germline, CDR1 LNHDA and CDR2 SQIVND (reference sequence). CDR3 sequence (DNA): TGTGCCAGTAACCCAAGACTACCTCCACCTTACGAGCAGTACTTC. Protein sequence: CASNPRLPPPYEQYF. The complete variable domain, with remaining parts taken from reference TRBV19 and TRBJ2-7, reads DGGITQSPKYLFRKEGQNVTLSCEQNLNHDAMYWYRQDPGQGLRLIYYSQIVNDFQKGDIAEGYSVSREKKESFPLTVTSAQKNPTAFYLCASNPRLPPPYEQYFGPGTRLTVT.

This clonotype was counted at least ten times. CDR3 sequence reads: CASSFQREYNEQFF. In DNA form, the CDR3 reads TGCGCCAGCAGCTTCCAGCGGGAGTACAATGAGCAGTTCTTC. J is TRBJ2-1 and V is TRBV5-1; 8 nucleotides match TRBD2. The CDR3 totals 14 residues. The ends lost 2 bases at V and 4 bases at J; junction bases unmatched: 2. CDR1 and CDR2 from the germline V gene are SGHRS and YFSETQ.

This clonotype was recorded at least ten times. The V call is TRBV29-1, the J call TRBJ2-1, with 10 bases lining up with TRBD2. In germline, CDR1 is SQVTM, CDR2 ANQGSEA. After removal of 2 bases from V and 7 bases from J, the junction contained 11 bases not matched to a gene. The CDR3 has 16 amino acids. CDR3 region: CSVEPTALGLANEQFF. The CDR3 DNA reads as TGCAGCGTTGAACCCACCGCCCTGGGACTAGCGAATGAGCAGTTCTTC.

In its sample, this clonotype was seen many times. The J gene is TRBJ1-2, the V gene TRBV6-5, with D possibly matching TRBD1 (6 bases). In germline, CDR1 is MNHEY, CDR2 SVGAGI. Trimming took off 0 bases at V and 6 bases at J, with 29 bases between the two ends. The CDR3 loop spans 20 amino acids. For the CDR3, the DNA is TGTGCCAGCAGTTACTCTCCCGGGGGGGCGCGACGATCATCGCGTGATGGCTACACCTTC. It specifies CASSYSPGGARRSSRDGYTF.

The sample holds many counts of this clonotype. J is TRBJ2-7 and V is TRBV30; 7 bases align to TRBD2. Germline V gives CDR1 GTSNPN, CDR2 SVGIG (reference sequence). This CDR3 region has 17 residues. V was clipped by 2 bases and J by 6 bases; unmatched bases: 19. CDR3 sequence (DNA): TGTGCCTGGAGTCCAGTCGGGGGGAGGGCTTCTTTCGGCGAGCAGTACTTC. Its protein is CAWSPVGGRASFGEQYF.

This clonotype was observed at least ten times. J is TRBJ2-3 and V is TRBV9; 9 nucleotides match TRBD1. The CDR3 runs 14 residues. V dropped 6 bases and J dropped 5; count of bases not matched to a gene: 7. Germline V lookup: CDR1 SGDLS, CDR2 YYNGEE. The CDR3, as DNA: TGTGCCAGCACCCCCATGGACAGGGGAGATACGCAGTATTTT. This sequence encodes CASTPMDRGDTQYF.

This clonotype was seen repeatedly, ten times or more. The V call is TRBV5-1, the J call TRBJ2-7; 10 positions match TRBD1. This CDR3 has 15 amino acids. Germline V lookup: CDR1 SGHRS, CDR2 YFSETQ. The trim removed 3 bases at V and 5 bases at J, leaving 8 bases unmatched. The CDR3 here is CASSCFGTGVHEQYV. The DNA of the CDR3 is TGCGCCAGCAGCTGTTTTGGGACAGGGGTACACGAGCAGTACGTC.

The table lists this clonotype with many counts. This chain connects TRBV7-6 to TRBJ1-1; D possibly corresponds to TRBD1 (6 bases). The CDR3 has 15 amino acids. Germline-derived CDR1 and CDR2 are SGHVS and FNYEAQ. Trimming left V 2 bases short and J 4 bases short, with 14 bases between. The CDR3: CASSLYTGLSTEAFF. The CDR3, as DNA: TGTGCCAGCAGCTTATATACAGGGTTGAGCACTGAAGCTTTCTTT.